This T cell receptor (beta chain) was recorded in a study of blood T cells in healthy people across ages. The use of a sample-barcoded 5' primer and a J-beta primer mix characterized a second PCR of about 6 to 11 cycles. TCRdb called the 5' RACE reads again in MiXCR, with one record for every CDR3 protein. Of 850,000 to 1,000,000 distinct CDR3 sequences listed, roughly 51% are singletons. V gave up 0 bases and J gave up 3 bases; unmatched junction bases: 2. Per germline, CDR1 KGHDR and CDR2 SFDVKD. The length of the CDR3 is 16 residues. Specimen: blood. V gene TRBV24-1 combines with J gene TRBJ2-5; TRBD1 agrees at 11 bases. This TCR derives from a woman aged 55-75 years in good health. Written as DNA, the CDR3 is TGTGCCACCAGTGATTTGGGGACAGGGGGAAAAGAGACCCAGTACTTC. It codes for CATSDLGTGGKETQYF.